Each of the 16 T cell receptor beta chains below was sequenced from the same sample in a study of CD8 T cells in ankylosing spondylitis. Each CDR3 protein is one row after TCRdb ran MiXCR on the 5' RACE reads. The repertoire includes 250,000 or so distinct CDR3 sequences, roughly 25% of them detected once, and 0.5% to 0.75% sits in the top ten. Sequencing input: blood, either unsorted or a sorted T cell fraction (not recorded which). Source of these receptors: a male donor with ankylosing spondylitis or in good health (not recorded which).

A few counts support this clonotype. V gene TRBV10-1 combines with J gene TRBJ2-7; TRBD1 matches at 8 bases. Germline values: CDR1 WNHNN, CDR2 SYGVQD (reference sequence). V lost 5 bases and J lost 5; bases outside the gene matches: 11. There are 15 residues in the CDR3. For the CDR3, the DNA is TGCGCCAGCAGTCCATCGAGACAGGGGTTTCACGAGCAGTACTTC. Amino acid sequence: CASSPSRQGFHEQYF.

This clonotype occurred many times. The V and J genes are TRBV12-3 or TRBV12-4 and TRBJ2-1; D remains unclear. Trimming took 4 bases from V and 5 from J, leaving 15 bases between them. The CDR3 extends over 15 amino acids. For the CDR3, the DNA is TGTGCCAGCAGTTCAAAGACCCGAAGGGACAATGAGCAGTTCTTC. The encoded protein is CASSSKTRRDNEQFF.

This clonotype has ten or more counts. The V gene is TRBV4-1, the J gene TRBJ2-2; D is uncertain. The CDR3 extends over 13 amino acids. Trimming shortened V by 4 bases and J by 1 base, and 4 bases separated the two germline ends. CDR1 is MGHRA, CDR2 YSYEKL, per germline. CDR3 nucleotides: TGCGCCAGCAGCCTTAGGAACACCGGGGAGCTGTTTTTT. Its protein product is CASSLRNTGELFF.

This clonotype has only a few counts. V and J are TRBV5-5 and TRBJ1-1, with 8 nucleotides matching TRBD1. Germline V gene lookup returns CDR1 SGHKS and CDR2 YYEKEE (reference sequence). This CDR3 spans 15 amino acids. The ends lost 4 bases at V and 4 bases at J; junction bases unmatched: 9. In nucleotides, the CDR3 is TGTGCCAGCAGCCCCCGGGACAGGAGTTCCACTGAAGCTTTCTTT. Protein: CASSPRDRSSTEAFF.

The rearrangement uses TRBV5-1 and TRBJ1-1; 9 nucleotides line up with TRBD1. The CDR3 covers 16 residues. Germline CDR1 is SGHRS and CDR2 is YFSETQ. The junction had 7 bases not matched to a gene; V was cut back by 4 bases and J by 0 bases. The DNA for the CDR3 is TGCGCCAGCAGCCCGACTGGACAGGGGCTGAACACTGAAGCTTTCTTT. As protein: CASSPTGQGLNTEAFF.

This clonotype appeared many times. CDR3 bases: TGCGCCAGCATCGGAGGCGGAAACACCGGGGAGCTGTTTTTT. As protein: CASIGGGNTGELFF. The chain joins TRBV10-2 to TRBJ2-2, with a tentative D call TRBD2 (5 bases). There are 14 residues in the CDR3. The V and J ends lost 7 bases and 2 bases respectively, with 11 bases between them. In germline, CDR1 is WSHSY, CDR2 SAAADI.

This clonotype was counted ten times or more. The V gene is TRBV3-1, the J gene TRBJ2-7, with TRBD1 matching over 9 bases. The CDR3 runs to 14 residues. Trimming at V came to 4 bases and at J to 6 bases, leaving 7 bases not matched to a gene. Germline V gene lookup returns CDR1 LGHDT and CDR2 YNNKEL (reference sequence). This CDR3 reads CASSRGTGRSEQYF. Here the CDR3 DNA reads TGTGCCAGCAGCCGCGGGACAGGGAGATCCGAGCAGTACTTC.

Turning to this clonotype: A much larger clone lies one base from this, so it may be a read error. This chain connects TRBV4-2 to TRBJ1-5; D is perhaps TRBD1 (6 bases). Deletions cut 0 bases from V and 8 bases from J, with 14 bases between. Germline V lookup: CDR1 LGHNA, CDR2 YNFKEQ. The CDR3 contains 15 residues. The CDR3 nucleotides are TGTGCCAGCAGCCAAGATGTGGGGGCTAGGAAGCCCCAGCATTTT. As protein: CASSQDVGARKPQHF.

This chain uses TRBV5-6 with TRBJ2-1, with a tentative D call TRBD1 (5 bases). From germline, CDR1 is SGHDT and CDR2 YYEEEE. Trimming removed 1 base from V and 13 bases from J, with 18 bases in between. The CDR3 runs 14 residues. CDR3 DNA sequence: TGTGCCAGCAGCTTGAATGGTCCAGGGTATGTACAGTTCTTC. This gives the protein CASSLNGPGYVQFF.

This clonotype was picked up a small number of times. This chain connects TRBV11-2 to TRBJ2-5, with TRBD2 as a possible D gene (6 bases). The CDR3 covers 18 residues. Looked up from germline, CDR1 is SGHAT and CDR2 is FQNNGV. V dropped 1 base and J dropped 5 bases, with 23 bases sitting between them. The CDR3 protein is CASSLVLHGGNSQETQYF. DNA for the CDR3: TGTGCCAGCAGCTTAGTCCTTCATGGAGGGAACTCCCAGGAGACCCAGTACTTC.

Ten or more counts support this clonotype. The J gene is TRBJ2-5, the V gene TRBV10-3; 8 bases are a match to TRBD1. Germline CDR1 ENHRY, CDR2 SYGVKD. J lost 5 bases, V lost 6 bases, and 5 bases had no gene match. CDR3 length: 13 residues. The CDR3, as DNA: TGTGCCATCAGCCAGGGGGCAGGGGAGACCCAGTACTTC. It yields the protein CAISQGAGETQYF.

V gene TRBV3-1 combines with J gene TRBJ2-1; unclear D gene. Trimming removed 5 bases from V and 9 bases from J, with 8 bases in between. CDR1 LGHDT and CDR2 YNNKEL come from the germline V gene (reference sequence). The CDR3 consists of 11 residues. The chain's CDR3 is CASSTVAEQFF. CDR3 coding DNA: TGTGCCAGCAGCACCGTCGCTGAGCAGTTCTTC.

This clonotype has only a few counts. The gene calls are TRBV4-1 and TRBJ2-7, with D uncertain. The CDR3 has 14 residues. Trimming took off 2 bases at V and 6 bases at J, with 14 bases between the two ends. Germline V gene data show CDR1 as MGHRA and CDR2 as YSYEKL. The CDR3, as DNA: TGCGCCAGCAGCCAATGGACGGCCGTTTCCGAGCAGTACTTC. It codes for CASSQWTAVSEQYF.

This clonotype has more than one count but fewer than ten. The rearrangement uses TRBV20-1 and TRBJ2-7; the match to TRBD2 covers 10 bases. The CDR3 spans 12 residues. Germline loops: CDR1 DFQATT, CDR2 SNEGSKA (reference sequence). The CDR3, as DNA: TGCAGCCCAACTAGCGGGGTGTACGAGCAGTACTTC. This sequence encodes CSPTSGVYEQYF.

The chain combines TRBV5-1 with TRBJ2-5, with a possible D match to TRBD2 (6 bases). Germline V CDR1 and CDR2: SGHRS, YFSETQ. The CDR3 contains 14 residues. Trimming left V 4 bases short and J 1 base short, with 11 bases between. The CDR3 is CASSPTSPQETQYF. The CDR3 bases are TGCGCCAGCAGCCCGACTAGTCCCCAAGAGACCCAGTACTTC.

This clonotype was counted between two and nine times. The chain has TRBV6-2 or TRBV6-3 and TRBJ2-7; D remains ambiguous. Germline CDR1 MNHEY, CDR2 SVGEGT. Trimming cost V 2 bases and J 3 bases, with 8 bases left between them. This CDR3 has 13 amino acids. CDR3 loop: CASSYRILYEQYF. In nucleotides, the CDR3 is TGTGCCAGCAGTTACCGAATCCTCTACGAGCAGTACTTC.